These 29 T cell receptor beta chains share one sample of origin, sequenced in a study of a mutant IDH1 vaccine in newly diagnosed glioma. Noted time point: week 35, safety follow-up. Mutant IDH1 20-mer peptide, at 300 ug, made up each vaccine dose, with topical imiquimod. What these receptors recognize is not known. The protocol was immunoSEQ multiplex PCR, while the TCRdb copy is restricted to in-frame clones and leaves out a portion. The sample yields tens of thousands of clones, roughly 84% seen once. The material was PBMCs, obtained from a glioma patient whose treatment included an IDH1 peptide vaccine. These receptors were collected from a man aged 25 to 40 with glioma.

The gene calls are TRBV15 and TRBJ2-5; perhaps TRBD1 as D (6 bases). The length of the CDR3 is 15 residues. CDR1 and CDR2 (germline): LNHNV, YYDKDF (reference sequence). Trimming removed 2 bases from V and 2 bases from J, with 12 bases in between. This CDR3 is CATSRRSQGQETQYF. In DNA form, the CDR3 reads TGTGCCACCAGCAGACGATCCCAGGGGCAAGAGACCCAGTACTTC. Using reference TRBV15 and TRBJ2-5 for the parts outside the CDR3, the full variable domain is DAMVIQNPRYQVTQFGKPVTLSCSQTLNHNVMYWYQQKSSQAPKLLFHYYDKDFNNEADTPDNFQSRRPNTSFCFLDIRSPGLGDTAMYLCATSRRSQGQETQYFGPGTRLLVL.

This chain uses TRBV30 with TRBJ2-4; D is perhaps TRBD1 (5 bases). Germline CDR1 GTSNPN, CDR2 SVGIG (reference sequence). The V end was cut by 5 bases, the J end by 4 bases, with 12 bases between. This CDR3 has 13 residues. CDR3 amino acids: CAWFPRTKNIQYF. The CDR3 nucleotides are TGTGCCTGGTTTCCCCGGACAAAAAACATTCAGTACTTC.

The table lists this clone with a count of one. The chain has TRBV10-3 and TRBJ2-5; 11 nucleotides match TRBD1. V trimming: 8 bases; J trimming: 4 bases; junction bases outside the gene matches: 6. In germline, CDR1 is ENHRY, CDR2 SYGVKD. This CDR3 has 14 amino acids. The CDR3 is CAIGGTGGLETQYF. The DNA of the CDR3 is TGTGCCATCGGAGGGACAGGGGGTCTAGAGACCCAGTACTTC.

The chain is built from TRBV6-5 and TRBJ2-5; TRBD1 matches at 11 bases. The V and J ends lost 8 bases and 5 bases, in that order; junction bases with no gene match: 10. The CDR3 has 15 residues. In germline, CDR1 is MNHEY, CDR2 SVGAGI. Here the CDR3 reads CASGIRDRGVETQYF. The DNA for the CDR3 is TGTGCCAGCGGAATTCGGGACAGGGGGGTGGAGACCCAGTACTTC.

This rearrangement joins TRBV5-4 to TRBJ1-3, with TRBD1 matching over 7 bases. The germline CDR1 and CDR2 sequences are SGHNT and YYREEE (reference sequence). Trimming cost V 4 bases and J 0 bases; bases outside gene matches: 7. The CDR3 totals 16 residues. The CDR3 spells CASSPGTANSGNTIYF. CDR3 bases: TGTGCCAGCAGCCCCGGGACAGCTAACTCTGGAAACACCATATATTTT.

The chain links TRBV6-6 to TRBJ1-5; TRBD1 matches at 8 bases. The CDR3 is 16 amino acids. Germline V gene lookup returns CDR1 MNHNY and CDR2 SVGAGI (reference sequence). Trimming at V came to 4 bases and at J to 3 bases, leaving 8 bases not matched to a gene. CDR3 nucleotide sequence: TGTGCCAGCAGTTTATCCCAGGGGGCTAACAATCAGCCCCAGCATTTT. This encodes CASSLSQGANNQPQHF.

The genes are TRBV9 and TRBJ1-1, with D unresolved. The CDR3 length is 16 residues. The V gene's germline CDR1 is SGDLS and CDR2 YYNGEE. Trimming pared 3 bases from V and 1 base from J, leaving 16 bases between. CDR3 DNA sequence: TGTGCCAGCAGCGAGACGTGGTCCCAGCCGAACACTGAAGCTTTCTTT. It encodes CASSETWSQPNTEAFF. The variable domain in full, completed from reference TRBV9 and TRBJ1-1, reads DSGVTQTPKHLITATGQRVTLRCSPRSGDLSVYWYQQSLDQGLQFLIQYYNGEERAKGNILERFSAQQFPDLHSELNLSSLELGDSALYFCASSETWSQPNTEAFFGQGTRLTVV.

The chain recombines TRBV7-9 with TRBJ1-1, with unresolved D. The germline V and J ends were trimmed by 0 bases and 8 bases, with 19 bases remaining between them. The CDR3 covers 16 residues. CDR1 SEHNR and CDR2 FQNEAQ come from the germline V gene (reference sequence). DNA of the CDR3: TGTGCCAGCAGCTTAGCGTTCGGTTGGCAGGCTACGGAAGCTTTCTTT. This sequence encodes CASSLAFGWQATEAFF.

This chain links TRBV7-2 with TRBJ1-2; TRBD1 is a possible D gene (5 bases). Per the germline V gene, CDR1 is SGHTA and CDR2 is FQGNSA. The CDR3 is 15 amino acids. The V and J ends lost 1 base and 4 bases respectively, with 13 bases between them. The CDR3 protein is CASSLVPGSFYGYTF. CDR3 in DNA: TGTGCCAGCAGCTTAGTCCCAGGGTCGTTCTATGGCTACACCTTC.

The chain combines TRBV28 with TRBJ2-1, with D perhaps matching TRBD2 (6 bases). Per the germline V gene, CDR1 is MDHEN and CDR2 is SYDVKM. This CDR3 spans 19 amino acids. Trimming pared 5 bases from V and 6 bases from J, leaving 29 bases between. The CDR3 here is CASSRKRLVRNFSGNEQFF. The CDR3 DNA reads as TGTGCCAGCAGTCGTAAGAGACTAGTTCGGAATTTTAGCGGCAATGAGCAGTTCTTC.

Only one count was recorded for this clone. The rearrangement joins TRBV4-1 to TRBJ1-2; D not resolved. Trimming cost V 0 bases and J 7 bases, with 9 bases left between them. The CDR3 loop spans 13 amino acids. Germline assignment: CDR1 MGHRA and CDR2 YSYEKL. The CDR3 loop reads CASSQDPGFGYTF. The CDR3 DNA reads as TGCGCCAGCAGCCAAGATCCGGGATTTGGCTACACCTTC.

The V and J genes are TRBV7-9 and TRBJ2-3, with D hard to call. The CDR3 has 12 amino acids. The V gene lost 5 bases and the J gene lost 2 bases, with 5 bases spanning the gap. Looked up from germline, CDR1 is SEHNR and CDR2 is FQNEAQ (reference sequence). CDR3 in amino acids: CASSGPTDTQYF. The CDR3 DNA is TGTGCCAGCAGCGGACCCACAGATACGCAGTATTTT. The full variable domain, in which reference TRBV7-9 and TRBJ2-3 provide the parts outside the CDR3, is DTGVSQNPRHKITKRGQNVTFRCDPISEHNRLYWYRQTLGQGPEFLTYFQNEAQLEKSRLLSDRFSAERPKGSFSTLEIQRTEQGDSAMYLCASSGPTDTQYFGPGTRLTVL.

The chain carries TRBV12-5 and TRBJ1-2; D is ambiguous. This CDR3 region has 13 residues. The germline V and J ends were trimmed by 2 bases and 10 bases, with 14 bases remaining between them. Germline CDR1 LGHNT, CDR2 FRNRAP. This CDR3 is CASGLMGFQFYTF. DNA for the CDR3: TGTGCTAGTGGTTTGATGGGCTTCCAATTCTACACCTTC.

This chain uses TRBV19 with TRBJ2-2; no firm D call. Looked up from germline, CDR1 is LNHDA and CDR2 is SQIVND (reference sequence). Between the trimmed V and J ends, which lost 1 base and 7 bases, there was a span of 10 bases. CDR3 length: 14 amino acids. CDR3 amino acids: CASSIAGLGGELFF. CDR3 DNA sequence: TGTGCCAGTAGTATAGCCGGCTTGGGCGGGGAGCTGTTTTTT.

This clone was seen once. The rearrangement uses TRBV7-9 and TRBJ1-6; 7 bases align to TRBD1. CDR3 size: 16 residues. The germline gives CDR1 SEHNR, CDR2 FQNEAQ (reference sequence). V lost 6 bases, J lost 3 bases, and 8 bases stayed unmatched. This CDR3 is CASSDETGNYNSPLHF. Here the CDR3 DNA reads TGTGCCAGCAGTGACGAGACAGGGAACTATAATTCACCCCTCCACTTT.

The V and J genes are TRBV10-1 and TRBJ1-6, with D perhaps matching TRBD1 (6 bases). Germline V gene sequence: CDR1 WNHNN, CDR2 SYGVQD (reference sequence). The CDR3 runs to 17 residues. V shed 6 bases and J shed 0 bases, with 15 bases lying between them. The CDR3: CASSGGLSGSYNSPLHF. The CDR3 DNA follows: TGCGCCAGCAGCGGGGGCCTTAGCGGCTCCTATAATTCACCCCTCCACTTT.

The chain has TRBV19 and TRBJ2-6; D gene uncertain. Trimming removed 8 bases from V and 4 bases from J, with 9 bases in between. This CDR3 is 13 amino acids long. Germline V CDR1 and CDR2: LNHDA, SQIVND (reference sequence). CDR3 nucleotide sequence: TGTGCCAGTCGACCCCGGGGGGCCAACGTCCTGACTTTC. Translation gives CASRPRGANVLTF.

This clone was counted a single time. The rearrangement uses TRBV28 and TRBJ2-1; 10 bases match TRBD2. The junction had 8 bases not matched to a gene; V was cut back by 6 bases and J by 3 bases. The CDR3 has 16 amino acids. Germline-derived CDR1 and CDR2 are MDHEN and SYDVKM. The CDR3 coding sequence is TGTGCCAGCAGCCCGACGCTAGCGGGGGTCTACAATGAGCAGTTCTTC. Translating it yields CASSPTLAGVYNEQFF.

CDR3 sequence reads: CASSDPRQTYEQYF. The DNA of the CDR3 is TGTGCCAGCAGTGACCCCCGACAGACCTACGAGCAGTACTTC. This sequence joins TRBV25-1 and TRBJ2-7, with TRBD1 as a possible D gene (5 bases). Germline V gene data show CDR1 as MGHDK and CDR2 as SYGVNS. V was clipped by 3 bases and J by 2 bases, with 11 bases between them. The CDR3 has 14 amino acids.

The gene calls are TRBV2 and TRBJ2-5, with TRBD1 matching 8 bases. The tail of the sequence fits TRBJ2-7 better, so the J call may be wrong. The CDR3 sequence is 17 residues long. The germline CDR1 and CDR2 sequences are SNHLY and FYNNEI. DNA for the CDR3: TGTGCCAGCAGTGAGAATTCGATGCGGGACAGGTCTAACGAGCAGTACTTC. This translates into CASSENSMRDRSNEQYF.

The rearrangement uses TRBV5-5 and TRBJ2-7, with TRBD2 identical over 7 bases. The germline gives CDR1 SGHKS, CDR2 YYEKEE (reference sequence). V lost 3 bases, J lost 12 bases, and 6 bases stayed unmatched. The CDR3 covers 11 residues. The chain's CDR3 is CASSSGGTWYF. The CDR3 nucleotides are TGTGCCAGCAGCTCCGGGGGGACGTGGTACTTC.

The V gene is TRBV29-1, the J gene TRBJ1-5; 8 nucleotides line up with TRBD1. Looked up from germline, CDR1 is SQVTM and CDR2 is ANQGSEA. The CDR3 spans 13 residues. V dropped 4 bases and J dropped 4; count of bases not matched to a gene: 3. CDR3 sequence: CSVGDRTNQPQHF. CDR3 sequence (DNA): TGCAGCGTTGGGGACAGGACTAATCAGCCCCAGCATTTT.

The table lists this clone with a few counts. The chain's CDR3 is CAARYGTAGSPLHF. DNA of the CDR3: TGTGCCGCCCGGTACGGGACAGCGGGTTCACCCCTCCACTTT. V and J are TRBV19 and TRBJ1-6; TRBD1 matches 7 bases. V lost 11 bases and J lost 9; bases outside the gene matches: 13. CDR3 length: 14 amino acids. Germline CDR1 is LNHDA and CDR2 is SQIVND (reference sequence).

The chain combines TRBV5-1 with TRBJ2-7; D might be TRBD1 (6 bases). Trimming left V 2 bases short and J 4 bases short, with 10 bases between. Germline V gives CDR1 SGHRS, CDR2 YFSETQ. The CDR3 totals 13 residues. The CDR3 DNA sequence: TGCGCCAGCAGCTTCGGACAGACTTACGAGCAGTACTTC. Encoded protein: CASSFGQTYEQYF.

The rearrangement uses TRBV19 and TRBJ2-7; D possibly corresponds to TRBD1 (6 bases). CDR1 and CDR2 from the germline V gene are LNHDA and SQIVND (reference sequence). Trimming took 5 bases from V and 0 from J, leaving 17 bases between them. The length of the CDR3 is 16 residues. CDR3 DNA: TGTGCCAGTAGTTCAAAAGGACAGAGGAGCTCCTACGAGCAGTACTTC. Protein: CASSSKGQRSSYEQYF.

The chain uses TRBV4-1 and TRBJ2-5; 7 positions agree with TRBD1. There are 15 residues in the CDR3. Per the germline V gene, CDR1 is MGHRA and CDR2 is YSYEKL. Losses at the gene ends were 3 bases for V and 2 bases for J; bases not matched to a gene: 6. The CDR3 reads CASSQTGWGQETQYF. CDR3 sequence (DNA): TGCGCCAGCAGCCAGACAGGGTGGGGACAAGAGACCCAGTACTTC.

The rearrangement links TRBV5-1 to TRBJ1-2, with 7 bases fitting TRBD1. Germline V gene sequence: CDR1 SGHRS, CDR2 YFSETQ. The CDR3 is made up of 13 amino acids. V lost 1 base, J lost 3 bases, and 0 bases stayed unmatched. CDR3 sequence reads: CASSLTGDYGYTF. CDR3 in DNA: TGCGCCAGCAGCTTGACAGGGGACTATGGCTACACCTTC.

The chain joins TRBV15 to TRBJ1-1; 8 bases match TRBD1. CDR1 and CDR2 from the germline V gene are LNHNV and YYDKDF (reference sequence). The CDR3 is 13 amino acids. V shed 3 bases and J 5 bases; nucleotides not matched to a gene: 2. The CDR3 here is CATSRDRVTEAFF. The DNA of the CDR3 is TGTGCCACCAGCAGGGACAGGGTGACTGAAGCTTTCTTT.

The chain is built from TRBV5-4 and TRBJ2-5; D unclear. This CDR3 has 15 amino acids. The V gene's germline CDR1 is SGHNT and CDR2 YYREEE (reference sequence). Trimming took 0 bases from V and 4 from J, leaving 13 bases between them. The CDR3 region is CASSLARQSGETQYF. CDR3 sequence (DNA): TGTGCCAGCAGCTTGGCCCGGCAGTCGGGAGAGACCCAGTACTTC. The full variable domain, in which reference TRBV5-4 and TRBJ2-5 provide the parts outside the CDR3, is ETGVTQSPTHLIKTRGQQVTLRCSSQSGHNTVSWYQQALGQGPQFIFQYYREEENGRGNFPPRFSGLQFPNYSSELNVNALELDDSALYLCASSLARQSGETQYFGPGTRLLVL.